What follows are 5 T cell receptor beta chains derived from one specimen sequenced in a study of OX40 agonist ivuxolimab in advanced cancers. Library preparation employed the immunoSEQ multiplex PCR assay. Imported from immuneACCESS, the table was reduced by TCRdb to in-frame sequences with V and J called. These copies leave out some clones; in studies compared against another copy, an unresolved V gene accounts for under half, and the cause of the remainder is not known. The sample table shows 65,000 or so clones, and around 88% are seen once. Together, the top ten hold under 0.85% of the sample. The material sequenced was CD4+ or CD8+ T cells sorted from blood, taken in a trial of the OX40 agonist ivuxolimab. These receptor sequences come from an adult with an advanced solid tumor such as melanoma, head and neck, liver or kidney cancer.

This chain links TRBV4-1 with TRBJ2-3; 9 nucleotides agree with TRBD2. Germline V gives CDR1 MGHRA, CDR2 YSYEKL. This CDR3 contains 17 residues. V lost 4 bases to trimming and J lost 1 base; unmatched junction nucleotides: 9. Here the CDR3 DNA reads TGCGCCAGCAGCCTCCGGACAGCGGGGGGTGGCACAGATACGCAGTATTTT. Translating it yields CASSLRTAGGGTDTQYF.

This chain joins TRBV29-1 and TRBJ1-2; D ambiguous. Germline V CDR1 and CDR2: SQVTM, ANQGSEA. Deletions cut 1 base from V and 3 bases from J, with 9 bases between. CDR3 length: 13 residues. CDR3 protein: CSVEVLNDYGYTF. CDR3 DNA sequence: TGCAGCGTTGAAGTACTAAATGACTATGGCTACACCTTC.

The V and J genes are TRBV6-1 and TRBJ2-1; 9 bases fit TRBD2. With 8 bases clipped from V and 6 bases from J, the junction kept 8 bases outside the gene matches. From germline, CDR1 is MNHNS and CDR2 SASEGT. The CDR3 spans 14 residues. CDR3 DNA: TGTGCCAGCGTTGGGCTAGCGGGATCCAATGAGCAGTTCTTC. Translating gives CASVGLAGSNEQFF.

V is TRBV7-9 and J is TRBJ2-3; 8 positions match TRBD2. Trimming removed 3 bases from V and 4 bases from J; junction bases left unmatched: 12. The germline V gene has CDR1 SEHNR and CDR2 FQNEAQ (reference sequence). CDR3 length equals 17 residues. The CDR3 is CASSLGLGTSQSDTQYF. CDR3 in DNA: TGTGCCAGCAGCTTGGGCCTCGGGACTAGTCAATCAGATACGCAGTATTTT.

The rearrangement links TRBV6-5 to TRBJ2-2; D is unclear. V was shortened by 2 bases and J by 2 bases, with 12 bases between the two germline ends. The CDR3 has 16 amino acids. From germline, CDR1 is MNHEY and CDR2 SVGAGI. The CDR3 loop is CASSYSPDINTGELFF. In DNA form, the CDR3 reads TGTGCCAGCAGTTACAGCCCCGACATAAACACCGGGGAGCTGTTTTTT.